This TCR beta chain was captured in a study of blood T cell repertoires in COVID-19. V was shortened by 4 bases and J by 2 bases, with 17 bases between the two germline ends. Germline CDR1 MDHEN, CDR2 SYDVKM. This CDR3 spans 16 amino acids. Sequencing was performed with immunoSEQ multiplex PCR; in TCRdb, only in-frame clones are kept and a portion is missing. The data contain about 300,000 clones, around nine tenths of them singletons. This TCR came from a man in his sixties or seventies with acute or convalescent COVID-19. Sequenced: peripheral blood. V usage is TRBV28 and J usage is TRBJ1-2, with a tentative D call TRBD1 (5 bases). CDR3 in DNA: TGTGCCAGCAGTTCCCCGGGGGGGGGAAACAACTATGGCTACACCTTC. This codes for CASSSPGGGNNYGYTF.